A selection of T cell receptor beta chains follows, all from one sample in a study of T cells in Graves' hyperthyroidism and ophthalmopathy. TCRdb reprocessed the multiplex PCR reads with MiXCR, giving one entry per CDR3 protein. Found here are around 720,000 distinct CDR3 sequences, just over 35% of them singletons; the top ten hold less than 35%. The sample comprised blood. All receptors come from a woman aged 40 to 50 with Graves' hyperthyroidism. CDR3s include the opening cysteine and the closing phenylalanine or tryptophan. A D gene is named only where the DNA matches it firmly. Rows give clone size only sometimes, using once, few, many, or a class for an expanded clone.

TRBJ1-1 TRBV7-9 TRBD1 NA TGTGCCAGCAGTCAAGGACAGGGGAAAGCTTTCTTT CASSQGQGKAFF
TRBJ1-5 TRBV2 TRBD1 NA TGTGCCAGCAGTTTCAGAGACAGGGGGGGAAATCAGCCCCAGCATTTT CASSFRDRGGNQPQHF
TRBJ2-6 TRBV20-1 NA many TGCAGTGCTAGAGATCGGGTGGACACGGCCAACGTCCTGACTTTC CSARDRVDTANVLTF
TRBJ1-1 TRBV6-5 TRBD1 NA TGTGCCAGCAGTTACGAGACAGGGGTCACTGAAGCTTTCTTT CASSYETGVTEAFF
TRBJ1-2 TRBV29-1 NA NA TGCAGCGTTGAGGGTACGGAGCAAGGCTACACCTTC CSVEGTEQGYTF
TRBJ1-6 TRBV12-3/TRBV12-4 NA NA TGTGCCAGCAGTATCTCCTTACCACGGGAGGCCCTCCACTTT CASSISLPREALHF
TRBJ2-5 TRBV6-5 TRBD2 NA TGTGCCAGCAGTTATGCGCGGGCGCGGGAGACCCACTACTTC CASSYARARETHYF
TRBJ2-3 TRBV12-3/TRBV12-4 TRBD1 NA TGTGCCAGCAGTCCGCGGGACAGGGTACATACGCAGTATTTT CASSPRDRVHTQYF
TRBJ1-1 TRBV10-3 TRBD1 NA TGTGCCAGCAGTTACTATACAGGGGCGAAGAACACTGAAGCTTTCTTT CASSYYTGAKNTEAFF
TRBJ1-5 TRBV2 TRBD1 many TGTGCCAGTGACCGGGACAGGGGCGATCAGCCCCAGCATTTT CASDRDRGDQPQHF
TRBJ1-1 TRBV4-1 TRBD1 NA TGCGCCAGCAGCCAAGGGGGACAGGGCACTGAAGCTTTCTTT CASSQGGQGTEAFF
TRBJ1-2 TRBV6-2/TRBV6-3 NA few TGTGCCAGCAGTTACTCTCCAGGGGCCTATGGCTACACCTTC CASSYSPGAYGYTF
TRBJ1-2 TRBV29-1 TRBD1 many TGCAGCTGCAGACAGGGGGACATTGGCTACACCTTC CSCRQGDIGYTF
TRBJ2-2 TRBV5-8 NA NA TGTGCCAGCAGCGACGGACCCTTACAATACACCGGGGAGCTGTTTTTT CASSDGPLQYTGELFF
TRBJ1-5 TRBV10-3 NA NA TGTGCCATCAGTTCAACTGGGAATCAGCCCCAGCATTTT CAISSTGNQPQHF
TRBJ1-1 TRBV7-2 NA NA TGTGCCAGCAGCTTAGTTCTGGGATTGAACACTGAAGCTTTCTTT CASSLVLGLNTEAFF
TRBJ1-2 TRBV10-1 NA few TGCGCCAGCAGTGAGTCCGGGATGAGTACTGGCTACACCTTC CASSESGMSTGYTF
TRBJ2-7 TRBV19 NA NA TGTGCCAGTAGTCTAGGGGGTCGCGAGCAGTACTTC CASSLGGREQYF
TRBJ1-2 TRBV12-3/TRBV12-4 NA many TGTGCCAGCAGTCCCGACGACGAGGGTAGGAGTGGCTACACCTTC CASSPDDEGRSGYTF
TRBJ2-7 TRBV6-2/TRBV6-3 TRBD1 many TGTGCCAGCAGCCGGGACAGGGCCTACGAGCAGTACTTC CASSRDRAYEQYF
TRBJ2-7 TRBV10-1 TRBD1 many TGCGCCAGCAGTGCGACAGGGGGCTTAGGCGAGCAGTACTTC CASSATGGLGEQYF
TRBJ2-7 TRBV7-9 NA many TGTGCCAGCAGCTCTCGGACCGCACCCTACGAGCAGTACTTC CASSSRTAPYEQYF
TRBJ2-6 TRBV14 TRBD1 many TGTGCCAGCAGCACAACGGGACAGGGGGCGCCTGGGGCCAACGTCCTGACTTTC CASSTTGQGAPGANVLTF
TRBJ1-2 TRBV2 NA many TGTGCCAGCAACCCACAGGGAGGGAACTATGGCTACACCTTC CASNPQGGNYGYTF
TRBJ1-5 TRBV9 NA few TGTGCCAGCAGCCCCTCGTCATTTGAGCCCCAGCATTTT CASSPSSFEPQHF
TRBJ1-6 TRBV12-3/TRBV12-4 TRBD1 NA TGTGCCAGCAGTTTGGGGACAGGGGGCGCATCACCCCTCCACTTC CASSLGTGGASPLHF
TRBJ1-1 TRBV11-2 NA few TGTGCCAGCAGCTTGTTTGAGGGGGAGGAAGCTTTCTTT CASSLFEGEEAFF
TRBJ2-2 TRBV7-2 NA many TGTGCCAGCAGCCACGAGGGACTTGAAGGCGGGGAGCTGTTTTTT CASSHEGLEGGELFF